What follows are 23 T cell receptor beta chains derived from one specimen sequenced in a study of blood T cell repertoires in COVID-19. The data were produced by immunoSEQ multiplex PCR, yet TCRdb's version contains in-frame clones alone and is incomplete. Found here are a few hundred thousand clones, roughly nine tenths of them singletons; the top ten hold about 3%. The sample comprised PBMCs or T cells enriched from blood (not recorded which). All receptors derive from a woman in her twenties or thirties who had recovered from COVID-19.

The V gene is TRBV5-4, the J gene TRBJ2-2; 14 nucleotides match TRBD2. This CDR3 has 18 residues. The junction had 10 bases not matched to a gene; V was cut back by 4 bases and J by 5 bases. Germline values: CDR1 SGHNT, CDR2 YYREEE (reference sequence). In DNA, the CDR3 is TGTGCCAGCAGCCCACCGGGACTAGCGGGAGTGGGGACCGGGGAGCTGTTTTTT. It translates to CASSPPGLAGVGTGELFF.

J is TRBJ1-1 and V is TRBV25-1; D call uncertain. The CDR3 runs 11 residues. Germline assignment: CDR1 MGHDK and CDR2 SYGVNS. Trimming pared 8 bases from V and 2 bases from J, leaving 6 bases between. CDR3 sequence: CASRENTEAFF. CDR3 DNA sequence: TGTGCCAGCCGGGAAAACACTGAAGCTTTCTTT.

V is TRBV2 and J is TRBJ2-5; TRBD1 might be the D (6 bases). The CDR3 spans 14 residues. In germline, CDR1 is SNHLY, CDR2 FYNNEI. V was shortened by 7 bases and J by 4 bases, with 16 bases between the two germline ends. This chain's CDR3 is CASNWDNRGETQYF. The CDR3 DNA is TGTGCCAGCAATTGGGACAATAGAGGAGAGACCCAGTACTTC.

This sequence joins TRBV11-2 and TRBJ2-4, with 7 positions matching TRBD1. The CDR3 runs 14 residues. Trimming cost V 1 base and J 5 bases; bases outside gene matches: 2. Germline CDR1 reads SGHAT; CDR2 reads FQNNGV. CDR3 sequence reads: CASSLVDRENIQYF. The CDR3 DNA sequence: TGTGCCAGCAGCTTAGTCGACAGGGAAAACATTCAGTACTTC.

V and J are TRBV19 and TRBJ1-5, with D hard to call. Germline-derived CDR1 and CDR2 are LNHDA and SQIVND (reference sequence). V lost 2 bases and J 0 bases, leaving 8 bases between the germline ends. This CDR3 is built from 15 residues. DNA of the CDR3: TGTGCCAGTAGTATAAACGGTTATAGCAATCAGCCCCAGCATTTT. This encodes CASSINGYSNQPQHF. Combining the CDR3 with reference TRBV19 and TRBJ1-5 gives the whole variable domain DGGITQSPKYLFRKEGQNVTLSCEQNLNHDAMYWYRQDPGQGLRLIYYSQIVNDFQKGDIAEGYSVSREKKESFPLTVTSAQKNPTAFYLCASSINGYSNQPQHFGDGTRLSIL.

The chain's CDR3 is CASSSRVTGNTIYF. CDR3 in DNA: TGTGCCAGCAGTTCCAGGGTAACTGGAAACACCATATATTTT. The chain couples TRBV27 to TRBJ1-3; TRBD1 is a possible D gene (5 bases). The germline V gene has CDR1 MNHEY and CDR2 SMNVEV (reference sequence). Trimming took off 4 bases at V and 2 bases at J, with 9 bases between the two ends. This CDR3 is built from 14 residues.

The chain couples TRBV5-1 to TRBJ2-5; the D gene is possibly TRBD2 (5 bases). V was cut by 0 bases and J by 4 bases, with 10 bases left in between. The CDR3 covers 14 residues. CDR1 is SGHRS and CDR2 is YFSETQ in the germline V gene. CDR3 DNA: TGCGCCAGCAGCTTGGCTAGCAAACGAGAGACCCAGTACTTC. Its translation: CASSLASKRETQYF.

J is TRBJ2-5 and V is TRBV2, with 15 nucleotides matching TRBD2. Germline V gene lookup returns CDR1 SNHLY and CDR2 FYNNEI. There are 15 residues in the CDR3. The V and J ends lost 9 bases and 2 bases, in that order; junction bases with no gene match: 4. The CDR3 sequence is CARRGLAGGQETQYF. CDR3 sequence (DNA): TGTGCCAGACGGGGACTAGCGGGGGGTCAAGAGACCCAGTACTTC. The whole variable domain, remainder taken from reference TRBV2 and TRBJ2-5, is EPEVTQTPSHQVTQMGQEVILRCVPISNHLYFYWYRQILGQKVEFLVSFYNNEISEKSEIFDDQFSVERPDGSNFTLKIRSTKLEDSAMYFCARRGLAGGQETQYFGPGTRLLVL.

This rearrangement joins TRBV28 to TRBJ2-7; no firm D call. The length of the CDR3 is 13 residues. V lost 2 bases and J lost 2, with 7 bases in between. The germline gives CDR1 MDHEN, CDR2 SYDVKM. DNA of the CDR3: TGTGCCAGCAGTTTACCATCCCCCTACGAGCAGTACTTC. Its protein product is CASSLPSPYEQYF.

For the CDR3, the DNA is TGTGCCAGCTCACCACGACTGGAGGTCCATCGTGAGACCCAGTACTTC. It translates to CASSPRLEVHRETQYF. The chain couples TRBV18 to TRBJ2-5, with TRBD2 as a possible D gene (5 bases). Germline V gene lookup returns CDR1 KGHSH and CDR2 LQKENI. V was clipped by 1 base and J by 5 bases, with 17 bases between them. CDR3 size: 16 residues.

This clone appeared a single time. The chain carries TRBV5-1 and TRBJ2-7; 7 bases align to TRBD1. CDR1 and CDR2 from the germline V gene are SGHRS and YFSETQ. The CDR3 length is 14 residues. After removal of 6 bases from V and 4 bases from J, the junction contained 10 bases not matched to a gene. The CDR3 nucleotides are TGCGCCAGCATTCCGGACAGGAGACTTTACGAGCAGTACTTC. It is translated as CASIPDRRLYEQYF.

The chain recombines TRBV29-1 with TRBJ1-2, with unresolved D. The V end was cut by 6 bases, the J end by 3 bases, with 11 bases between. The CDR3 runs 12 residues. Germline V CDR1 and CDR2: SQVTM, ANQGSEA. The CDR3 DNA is TGCAGCGTCAGACATCCCGACTATGGCTACACCTTC. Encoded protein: CSVRHPDYGYTF.

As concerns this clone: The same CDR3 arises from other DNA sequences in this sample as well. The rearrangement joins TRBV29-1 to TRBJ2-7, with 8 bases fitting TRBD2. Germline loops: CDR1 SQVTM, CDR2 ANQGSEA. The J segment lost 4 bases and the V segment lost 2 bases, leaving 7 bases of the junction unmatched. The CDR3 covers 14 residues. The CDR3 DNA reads TGCAGCGTTGAATGGCGGGAGGCCCCTTACGAGCAGTACTTC. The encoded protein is CSVEWREAPYEQYF.

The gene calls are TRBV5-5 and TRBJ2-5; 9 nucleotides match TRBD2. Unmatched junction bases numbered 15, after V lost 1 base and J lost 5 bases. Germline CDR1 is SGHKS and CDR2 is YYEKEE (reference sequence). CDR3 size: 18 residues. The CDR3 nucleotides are TGTGCCAGCAGCTTGCCCGCGGCGGGAGGGCCGTTGGGGGAGACCCAGTACTTC. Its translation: CASSLPAAGGPLGETQYF.

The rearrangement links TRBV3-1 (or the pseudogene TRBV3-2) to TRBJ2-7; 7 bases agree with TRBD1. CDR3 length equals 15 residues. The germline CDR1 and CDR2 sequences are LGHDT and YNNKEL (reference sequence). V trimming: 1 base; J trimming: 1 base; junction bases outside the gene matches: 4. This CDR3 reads CASSQAPGQSYEQYF. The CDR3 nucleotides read TGTGCCAGCAGCCAAGCACCGGGACAGTCCTACGAGCAGTACTTC.

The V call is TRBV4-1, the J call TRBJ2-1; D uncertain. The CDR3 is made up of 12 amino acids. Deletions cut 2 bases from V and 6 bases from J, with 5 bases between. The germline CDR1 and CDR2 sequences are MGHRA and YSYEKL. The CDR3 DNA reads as TGCGCCAGCAGCCAAAGCCCCAATGAGCAGTTCTTC. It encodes CASSQSPNEQFF.

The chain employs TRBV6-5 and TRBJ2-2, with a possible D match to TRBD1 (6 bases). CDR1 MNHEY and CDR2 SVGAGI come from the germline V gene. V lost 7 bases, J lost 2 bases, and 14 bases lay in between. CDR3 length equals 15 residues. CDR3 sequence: CASKRTATNTGELFF. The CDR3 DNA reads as TGTGCCAGCAAACGGACAGCAACAAACACCGGGGAGCTGTTTTTT.

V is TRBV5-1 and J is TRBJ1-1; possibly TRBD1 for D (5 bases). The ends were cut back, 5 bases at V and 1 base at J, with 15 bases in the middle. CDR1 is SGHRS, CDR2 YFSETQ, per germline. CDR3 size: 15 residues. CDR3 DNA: TGCGCCAGCAGTCCTGAAGCGGGGGAGAACACTGAAGCTTTCTTT. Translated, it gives CASSPEAGENTEAFF. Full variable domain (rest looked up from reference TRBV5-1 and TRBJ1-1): KAGVTQTPRYLIKTRGQQVTLSCSPISGHRSVSWYQQTPGQGLQFLFEYFSETQRNKGNFPGRFSGRQFSNSRSEMNVSTLELGDSALYLCASSPEAGENTEAFFGQGTRLTVV.

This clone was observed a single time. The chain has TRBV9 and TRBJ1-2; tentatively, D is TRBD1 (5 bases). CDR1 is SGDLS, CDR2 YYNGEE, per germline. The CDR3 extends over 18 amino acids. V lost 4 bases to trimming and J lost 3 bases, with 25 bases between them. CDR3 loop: CASSPRGGASLSDYGYTF. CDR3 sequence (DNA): TGTGCCAGCAGCCCCCGCGGAGGGGCGTCCTTATCGGACTATGGCTACACCTTC.

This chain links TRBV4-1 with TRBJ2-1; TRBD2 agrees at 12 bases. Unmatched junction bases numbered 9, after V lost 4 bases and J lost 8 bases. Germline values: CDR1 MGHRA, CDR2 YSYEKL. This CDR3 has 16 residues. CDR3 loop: CASSLKASGGADEQFF. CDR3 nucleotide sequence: TGCGCCAGCAGCCTTAAAGCTAGCGGGGGGGCCGATGAGCAGTTCTTC.

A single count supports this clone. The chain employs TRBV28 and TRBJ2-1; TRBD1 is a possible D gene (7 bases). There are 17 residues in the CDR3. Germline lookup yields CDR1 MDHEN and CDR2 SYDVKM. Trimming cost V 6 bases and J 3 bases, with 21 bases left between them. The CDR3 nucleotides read TGTGCCAGCAGGCAAGACAGGGCAACAGCGGGCTACAATGAGCAGTTCTTC. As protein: CASRQDRATAGYNEQFF.

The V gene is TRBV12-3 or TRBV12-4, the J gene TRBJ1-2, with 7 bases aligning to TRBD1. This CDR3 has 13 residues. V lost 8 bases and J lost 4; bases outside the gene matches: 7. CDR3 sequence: CASQDRVGYGYTF. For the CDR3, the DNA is TGTGCCAGCCAAGACAGGGTCGGCTATGGCTACACCTTC.

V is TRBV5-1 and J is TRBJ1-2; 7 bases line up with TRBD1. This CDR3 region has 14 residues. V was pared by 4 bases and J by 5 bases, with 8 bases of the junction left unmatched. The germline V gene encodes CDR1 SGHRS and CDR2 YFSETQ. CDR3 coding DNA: TGCGCCAGCAGCCCCGGGACAGAAAATTATGGCTACACCTTC. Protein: CASSPGTENYGYTF.